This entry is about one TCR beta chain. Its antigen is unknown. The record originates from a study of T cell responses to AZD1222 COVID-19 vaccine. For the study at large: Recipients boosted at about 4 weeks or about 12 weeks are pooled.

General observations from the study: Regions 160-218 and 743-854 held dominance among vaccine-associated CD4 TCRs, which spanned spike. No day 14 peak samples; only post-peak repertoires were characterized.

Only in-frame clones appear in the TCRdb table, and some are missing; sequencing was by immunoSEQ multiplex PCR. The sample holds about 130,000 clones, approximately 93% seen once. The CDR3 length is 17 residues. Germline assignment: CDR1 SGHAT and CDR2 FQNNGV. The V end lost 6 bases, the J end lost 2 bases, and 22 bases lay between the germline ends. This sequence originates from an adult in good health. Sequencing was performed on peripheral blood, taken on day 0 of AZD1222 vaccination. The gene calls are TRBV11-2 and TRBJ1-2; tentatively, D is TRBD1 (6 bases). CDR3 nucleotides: TGTGCCAGCAGGAGGACGCGCGGATCCGGGGGCAACTATGGCTACACCTTC. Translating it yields CASRRTRGSGGNYGYTF.